This entry features one T cell receptor (beta chain) sequence. V lost 2 bases and J lost 9, with 15 bases in between. CDR1 SGHNT and CDR2 YYREEE come from the germline V gene (reference sequence). This CDR3 comprises 14 residues. The data derive from a study of blood T cell repertoires in COVID-19. Study overall: The study drew acute and convalescent COVID-19 samples from the United States, Italy and Spain.

Here immunoSEQ multiplex PCR was the method, and the copy in TCRdb shows in-frame clones only, minus some. The data hold about 270,000 clones, with roughly 93% observed a single time. Sequencing input: PBMCs or T cells enriched from blood (not recorded which). The sequence was collected from a woman aged 40-49 years with acute COVID-19. The chain carries TRBV5-4 and TRBJ2-1, with D tentatively TRBD2 (7 bases). The DNA for the CDR3 is TGTGCCAGCAGCTTTGGGGGGGGGCTGAGTGAGCAGTTCTTC. Amino acids: CASSFGGGLSEQFF. Full variable domain (missing parts from reference TRBV5-4 and TRBJ2-1): ETGVTQSPTHLIKTRGQQVTLRCSSQSGHNTVSWYQQALGQGPQFIFQYYREEENGRGNFPPRFSGLQFPNYSSELNVNALELDDSALYLCASSFGGGLSEQFFGPGTRLTVL.